This T cell receptor beta chain was captured by sequencing in a study of blood T cell repertoires in COVID-19. Repertoires were generated with immunoSEQ multiplex PCR, while TCRdb's copy carries only in-frame clones and drops some. The sample yields 70,000 to 90,000 clones, roughly 77% seen once. V lost 0 bases, J lost 5 bases, and 11 bases lay in between. Per germline, CDR1 SGDLS and CDR2 YYNGEE. This CDR3 has 15 residues. The specimen sequenced was peripheral blood. This sequence originates from a human donor in a cohort sampled during active COVID-19. The chain uses TRBV9 and TRBJ2-2, with D perhaps TRBD2 (6 bases). Written as DNA, the CDR3 is TGTGCCAGCAGCGTAGCGGGAGTTCGTACCGGGGAGCTGTTTTTT. It codes for CASSVAGVRTGELFF. Full variable domain (outside the CDR3, taken from reference TRBV9 and TRBJ2-2): DSGVTQTPKHLITATGQRVTLRCSPRSGDLSVYWYQQSLDQGLQFLIQYYNGEERAKGNILERFSAQQFPDLHSELNLSSLELGDSALYFCASSVAGVRTGELFFGEGSRLTVL.